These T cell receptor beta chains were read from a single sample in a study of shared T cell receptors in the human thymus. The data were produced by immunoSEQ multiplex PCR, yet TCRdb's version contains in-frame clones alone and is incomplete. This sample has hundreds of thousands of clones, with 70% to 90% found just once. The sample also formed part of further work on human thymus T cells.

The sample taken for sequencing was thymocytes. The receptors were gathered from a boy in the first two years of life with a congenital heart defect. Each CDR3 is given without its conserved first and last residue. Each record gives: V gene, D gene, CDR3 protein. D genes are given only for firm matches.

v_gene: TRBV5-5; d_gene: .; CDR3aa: ASSLAKQGYNSPLH
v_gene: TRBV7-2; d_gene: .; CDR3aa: ASSSRRSSTDTQY
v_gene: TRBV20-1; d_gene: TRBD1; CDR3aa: SAVPGGEQY
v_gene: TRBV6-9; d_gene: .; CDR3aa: ASPSPIQGEDTEAF
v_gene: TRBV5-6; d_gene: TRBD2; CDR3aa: ASSQANRLAGEGTGELF
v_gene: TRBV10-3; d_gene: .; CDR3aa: AISEIERVNTGELF
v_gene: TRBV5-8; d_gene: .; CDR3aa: ASSGSSGRLGNNEQF
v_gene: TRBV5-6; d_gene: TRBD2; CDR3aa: ASTKVAGGRNEQF
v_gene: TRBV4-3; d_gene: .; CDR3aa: ASSRKELANYNEQF
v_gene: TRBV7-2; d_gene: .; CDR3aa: ASSPRPNQPQH
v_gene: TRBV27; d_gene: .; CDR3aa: ASSLTVSYEQY
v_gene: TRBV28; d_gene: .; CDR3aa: ASNLHRHFDGYT
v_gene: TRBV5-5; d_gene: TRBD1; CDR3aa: ASSSKTGPYEQY
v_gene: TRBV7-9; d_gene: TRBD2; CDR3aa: ASSPTSSGGEGDTQY
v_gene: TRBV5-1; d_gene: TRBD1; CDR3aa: ASSLGRDRGPKLF
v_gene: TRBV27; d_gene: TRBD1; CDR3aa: ASSRGQSNYGYT
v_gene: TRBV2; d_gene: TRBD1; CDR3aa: ASSRRDREGQPQH
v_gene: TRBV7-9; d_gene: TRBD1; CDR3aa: ASSLGGQGYEQY
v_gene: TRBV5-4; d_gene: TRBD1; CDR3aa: ASSLMGQGRAGELF
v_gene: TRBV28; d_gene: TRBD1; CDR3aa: ASSESRTGSGETQY
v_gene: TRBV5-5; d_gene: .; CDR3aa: ASSLVASPYTNSPLH
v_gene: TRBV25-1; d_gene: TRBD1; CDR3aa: ASTRQGQAYGYT
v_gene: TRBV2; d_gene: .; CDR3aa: ASTLGDPYEQY
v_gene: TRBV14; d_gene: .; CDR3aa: ASSQERFFNTGELF
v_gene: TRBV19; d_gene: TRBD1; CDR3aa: ASSICTGVHQPQH
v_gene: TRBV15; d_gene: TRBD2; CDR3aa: ATSRLLTSSHSGANVLT
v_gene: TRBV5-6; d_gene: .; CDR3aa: ASSLGGGGEQF
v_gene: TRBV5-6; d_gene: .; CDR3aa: ASSWVLETDTQY